The 29 T cell receptor beta chains reported below all come from one sample, sequenced in a study of OX40 agonist ivuxolimab in advanced cancers. The repertoire was sequenced with immunoSEQ multiplex PCR; TCRdb's copy has only in-frame clones and lacks some. The table records 71,000 or so clones, 90% to 95% of them present only once. Sample: CD4+ or CD8+ T cells sorted from blood, taken in a trial of the OX40 agonist ivuxolimab. The source is an adult with an advanced solid tumor such as melanoma, head and neck, liver or kidney cancer.

The V call is TRBV11-3, the J call TRBJ2-1, with 13 bases aligning to TRBD2. J was trimmed by 5 bases and V by 6 bases; bases with no gene match: 4. From germline, CDR1 is SGHNT and CDR2 YENEEA. This CDR3 has 15 amino acids. CDR3 region: CASRVGLAGDNEQFF. CDR3 nucleotides: TGTGCCAGCAGGGTAGGACTAGCGGGAGACAATGAGCAGTTCTTC.

The gene calls are TRBV4-1 and TRBJ1-1; 7 bases align to TRBD1. Trimming took 1 base from V and 1 from J; bases not matched to a gene: 6. In germline, CDR1 is MGHRA, CDR2 YSYEKL. This CDR3 contains 16 residues. The CDR3 coding sequence is TGCGCCAGCAGCCAAGTCGGGACAGTATCGAACACTGAAGCTTTCTTT. This codes for CASSQVGTVSNTEAFF.

The rearrangement links TRBV7-2 to TRBJ2-5, with D maybe TRBD1 (5 bases). V lost 3 bases, J lost 6 bases, and 11 bases lay in between. The germline gives CDR1 SGHTA, CDR2 FQGNSA. The CDR3 spans 13 residues. The CDR3 DNA follows: TGTGCCAGCAGCTTGCAGGGTACCCAGACCCAGTACTTC. Translation gives CASSLQGTQTQYF.

The chain uses TRBV5-1 and TRBJ2-5; D might be TRBD1 (5 bases). This CDR3 has 15 amino acids. With 0 bases removed from V and 5 bases from J, the gap between germline ends came to 14 bases. Germline lookup yields CDR1 SGHRS and CDR2 YFSETQ. The CDR3 DNA sequence: TGCGCCAGCAGCTTGGGGCAGGGTGATTTGGAGACCCAGTACTTC. It codes for CASSLGQGDLETQYF.

CDR3 sequence: CASSSRDGTEAFF. DNA for the CDR3: TGTGCCAGCTCAAGCAGGGATGGGACTGAAGCTTTCTTT. V is TRBV18 and J is TRBJ1-1; TRBD1 is a possible D gene (5 bases). Germline CDR1 KGHSH, CDR2 LQKENI. V shed 5 bases and J shed 5 bases, with 12 bases lying between them. The CDR3 extends over 13 amino acids.

The chain carries TRBV5-4 and TRBJ2-5; D uncertain. Germline values: CDR1 SGHNT, CDR2 YYREEE (reference sequence). CDR3 length equals 15 residues. V was shortened by 1 base and J by 2 bases, with 12 bases between the two germline ends. CDR3 sequence reads: CASSLFRQQQETQYF. The DNA for the CDR3 is TGTGCCAGCAGCTTGTTCCGGCAGCAACAAGAGACCCAGTACTTC.

The V and J genes are TRBV5-6 and TRBJ2-3; D unclear. Germline assignment: CDR1 SGHDT and CDR2 YYEEEE. V lost 3 bases to trimming and J lost 0 bases, with 8 bases between them. The CDR3 consists of 14 residues. CDR3 protein: CASSSSSSTDTQYF. CDR3 in DNA: TGTGCCAGCAGCTCGAGTTCGAGCACAGATACGCAGTATTTT.

This clone has a single count. The J gene is TRBJ2-1, the V gene TRBV7-3; 10 bases line up with TRBD1. The CDR3 extends over 15 amino acids. V gave up 4 bases and J gave up 9 bases; unmatched junction bases: 9. CDR1 and CDR2 from the germline V gene are SGHTA and FQGTGA. The CDR3 region is CASSSTGGDGGEQFF. CDR3 nucleotide sequence: TGTGCCAGCAGCTCGACAGGGGGCGACGGCGGTGAGCAGTTCTTC.

The chain links TRBV7-8 to TRBJ2-2, with D unresolved. Germline CDR1 reads SGHVS; CDR2 reads FQNEAQ. The CDR3 has 12 residues. The ends were cut back, 3 bases at V and 7 bases at J, with 6 bases in the middle. DNA of the CDR3: TGTGCCAGCAGCTTCTTTATCGGGGAGCTGTTTTTT. Encoded protein: CASSFFIGELFF.

This chain links TRBV7-9 with TRBJ2-3; 10 nucleotides line up with TRBD1. The CDR3 has 14 amino acids. Germline V gene data show CDR1 as SEHNR and CDR2 as FQNEAQ (reference sequence). The V and J ends lost 3 bases and 5 bases, in that order; junction bases with no gene match: 2. The CDR3 sequence is CASSFGTGEDTQYF. As DNA, the CDR3 is TGTGCCAGCAGCTTCGGGACAGGGGAAGATACGCAGTATTTT.

The rearrangement links TRBV11-3 to TRBJ1-3, with D unclear. The CDR3 length is 12 residues. V was clipped by 1 base and J by 4 bases, with 2 bases between them. CDR1 and CDR2 (germline): SGHNT, YENEEA. The CDR3 loop reads CASSLAGNTIYF. Here the CDR3 DNA reads TGTGCCAGCAGCTTAGCGGGAAACACCATATATTTT.

V usage is TRBV7-2 and J usage is TRBJ1-5, with D possibly matching TRBD1 (5 bases). The CDR3 runs 15 residues. From germline, CDR1 is SGHTA and CDR2 FQGNSA. The V end was cut by 1 base, the J end by 11 bases, with 18 bases between. The CDR3 loop is CASSLGRGRGSAQHF. The CDR3 region has the DNA TGTGCCAGCAGCTTAGGCCGGGGTAGGGGTTCTGCCCAGCATTTT.

In its sample, this clone was seen once. The chain joins TRBV5-5 to TRBJ2-4; TRBD1 is a possible D gene (6 bases). V was shortened by 3 bases and J by 8 bases, with 21 bases between the two germline ends. Germline V gene data show CDR1 as SGHKS and CDR2 as YYEKEE (reference sequence). The CDR3 sequence is 16 residues long. In DNA form, the CDR3 reads TGTGCCAGCAGCTCCGGGCCACAGGGTAATAGAGACATTCAGTACTTC. The encoded protein is CASSSGPQGNRDIQYF.

The J gene is TRBJ1-2, the V gene TRBV6-5; D is perhaps TRBD1 (5 bases). CDR1 and CDR2 from the germline V gene are MNHEY and SVGAGI. Trimming cost V 3 bases and J 2 bases, with 10 bases left between them. The CDR3 runs to 14 residues. CDR3 DNA: TGTGCCAGCAGTTATTCGGGACCAAACTATGGCTACACCTTC. Its protein is CASSYSGPNYGYTF.

CDR3 coding DNA: TGCAGCGTCGGGACAGGGAGGGAGACCCAGTACTTC. Translated: CSVGTGRETQYF. This chain uses TRBV29-1 with TRBJ2-5; 9 nucleotides match TRBD1. Germline values: CDR1 SQVTM, CDR2 ANQGSEA. The CDR3 length is 12 residues. With 6 bases clipped from V and 5 bases from J, the junction kept 4 bases outside the gene matches.

The CDR3: CASSRGSTEAFF. The CDR3 DNA reads TGTGCCAGCAGTCGGGGGTCCACTGAAGCTTTCTTT. V usage is TRBV6-5 and J usage is TRBJ1-1; D perhaps matches TRBD1 (5 bases). Germline CDR1 and CDR2: MNHEY and SVGAGI. CDR3 length equals 12 residues. The ends were cut back, 5 bases at V and 4 bases at J, with 8 bases in the middle.

For the CDR3, the DNA is TGTGCCAGCAGCTGGACAGGGGACACCGGGGAGCTGTTTTTT. This gives the protein CASSWTGDTGELFF. This chain uses TRBV9 with TRBJ2-2; 9 nucleotides match TRBD1. CDR1 is SGDLS, CDR2 YYNGEE, per germline. This CDR3 contains 14 residues. V shed 4 bases, J shed 3 bases, and the junction held 1 base outside the gene matches.

The chain has TRBV19 and TRBJ2-3, with TRBD2 matching over 7 bases. V shed 4 bases, J shed 7 bases, and the junction held 8 bases outside the gene matches. This CDR3 has 14 amino acids. CDR1 is LNHDA, CDR2 SQIVND, per germline (reference sequence). The chain's CDR3 is CASSTPGLINTQYF. Written as DNA, the CDR3 is TGTGCCAGTAGTACACCGGGACTAATCAATACGCAGTATTTT. Based on the CDR3 plus reference TRBV19 and TRBJ2-3, the full variable domain is DGGITQSPKYLFRKEGQNVTLSCEQNLNHDAMYWYRQDPGQGLRLIYYSQIVNDFQKGDIAEGYSVSREKKESFPLTVTSAQKNPTAFYLCASSTPGLINTQYFGPGTRLTVL.

The chain uses TRBV7-2 and TRBJ1-2, with D possibly matching TRBD1 (5 bases). There are 17 residues in the CDR3. CDR1 and CDR2 (germline): SGHTA, FQGNSA. V was pared by 0 bases and J by 0 bases, with 14 bases between. Written as DNA, the CDR3 is TGTGCCAGCAGCTTAGCCCCCCCGGGGGGGGCTAACTATGGCTACACCTTC. Translation: CASSLAPPGGANYGYTF.

The gene calls are TRBV7-2 and TRBJ2-7; D is perhaps TRBD2 (5 bases). Germline-derived CDR1 and CDR2 are SGHTA and FQGNSA. With 5 bases removed from V and 0 bases from J, the gap between germline ends came to 11 bases. The CDR3 is 14 amino acids. As DNA, the CDR3 is TGTGCCAGCAGCCGTCCCGGGATCTCCTACGAGCAGTACTTC. This translates into CASSRPGISYEQYF.

This chain links TRBV6-5 with TRBJ2-3, with 7 bases identical to TRBD2. There are 16 residues in the CDR3. V trimming: 2 bases; J trimming: 1 base; junction bases outside the gene matches: 6. The germline gives CDR1 MNHEY, CDR2 SVGAGI. The CDR3 region has the DNA TGTGCCAGCAGTTACGGGTCCGCGGGGGGCACAGATACGCAGTATTTT. This gives the protein CASSYGSAGGTDTQYF.

This rearrangement joins TRBV6-6 to TRBJ2-5; 7 bases line up with TRBD1. This CDR3 comprises 16 residues. Germline CDR1 is MNHNY and CDR2 is SVGAGI (reference sequence). J was trimmed by 1 base and V by 6 bases; bases with no gene match: 11. CDR3 DNA: TGTGCCAGCAGAGATCCGGGACAGACCTCCCAAGAGACCCAGTACTTC. This encodes CASRDPGQTSQETQYF.

J is TRBJ2-3 and V is TRBV10-2; 10 bases line up with TRBD2. Trimming cost V 6 bases and J 0 bases; bases outside gene matches: 3. The length of the CDR3 is 15 residues. Per the germline V gene, CDR1 is WSHSY and CDR2 is SAAADI. CDR3 coding DNA: TGCGCCAGCAGGTTGACTAGCGGGAGCACAGATACGCAGTATTTT. Translated: CASRLTSGSTDTQYF.

This clone was seen just once. CDR3 loop: CASSPSLAENTGELFF. The CDR3 DNA is TGTGCCAGCTCACCAAGCCTAGCTGAGAACACCGGGGAGCTGTTTTTT. The chain couples TRBV18 to TRBJ2-2, with D perhaps TRBD2 (5 bases). CDR1 is KGHSH, CDR2 LQKENI, per germline. The CDR3 is 16 residues long. Trimming removed 2 bases from V and 1 base from J, with 11 bases in between.

CDR3 sequence reads: CASSLGPGQGSGYTF. CDR3 nucleotides: TGTGCCAGCAGCTTAGGACCGGGACAGGGGAGTGGCTACACCTTC. This rearrangement joins TRBV7-2 to TRBJ1-2; 10 nucleotides agree with TRBD1. This CDR3 has 15 residues. Per germline, CDR1 SGHTA and CDR2 FQGNSA. The ends lost 1 base at V and 7 bases at J; junction bases unmatched: 6.

The gene calls are TRBV5-4 and TRBJ2-3, with TRBD2 matching 9 bases. This CDR3 region has 19 residues. The V and J ends lost 0 bases and 1 base, in that order; junction bases with no gene match: 12. Germline CDR1 is SGHNT and CDR2 is YYREEE (reference sequence). CDR3 DNA sequence: TGTGCCAGCAGCTTGGTCAACCGACCGGCGGGAGGGGGCACAGATACGCAGTATTTT. This codes for CASSLVNRPAGGGTDTQYF.

The chain couples TRBV5-8 to TRBJ2-7; 10 bases line up with TRBD1. Germline loops: CDR1 SGHTS, CDR2 YDEGEE. Trimming at V came to 4 bases and at J to 5 bases, leaving 3 bases not matched to a gene. The CDR3 contains 13 residues. CDR3 sequence (DNA): TGTGCCAGCAGCCTGACAGGGGGCGACGAGCAGTACTTC. Translating it yields CASSLTGGDEQYF.

This rearrangement joins TRBV4-1 to TRBJ1-1; maybe TRBD1 (6 bases). V lost 1 base to trimming and J lost 6 bases, with 15 bases between them. CDR1 and CDR2 (germline): MGHRA, YSYEKL. The CDR3 is made up of 15 amino acids. This chain's CDR3 is CASSQGGHRAPEAFF. CDR3 bases: TGCGCCAGCAGCCAAGGGGGACACAGGGCACCTGAAGCTTTCTTT.

The V gene is TRBV11-3, the J gene TRBJ2-1, with D unclear. The ends were cut back, 3 bases at V and 4 bases at J, with 13 bases in the middle. This CDR3 comprises 15 residues. Germline V CDR1 and CDR2: SGHNT, YENEEA. CDR3 sequence: CASSFGLEGYNEQFF. Written as DNA, the CDR3 is TGTGCCAGCAGCTTCGGCCTAGAAGGGTACAATGAGCAGTTCTTC.